This TCR beta chain was captured in a study of T cells in Graves' hyperthyroidism and ophthalmopathy. It was RNA transcripts that yielded the amplified TCR beta CDR3 regions. First-round RT-PCR with HTBI primers amplified the TCR CDR3 region. One entry per CDR3 protein results from TCRdb running MiXCR on the multiplex PCR reads. The sample holds roughly 740,000 distinct CDR3 sequences, over 15% seen once. This clonotype has a count of ten or more. This CDR3 has 15 amino acids. V was clipped by 5 bases and J by 1 base; unmatched bases: 7. Fresh peripheral blood, roughly 9.8 ml of it, supplied the PBMCs.

V is TRBV12-3 or TRBV12-4 and J is TRBJ1-1; 7 bases fit TRBD1. The source of this sequence is a man aged 18-30 years with Graves' hyperthyroidism. The sample consisted of blood. Written as DNA, the CDR3 is TGTGCCAGCAGTGGGGGGGACAGCCGGAACACTGAAGCTTTCTTT. It codes for CASSGGDSRNTEAFF.